Presented here are 27 T cell receptor beta chains from one specimen sequenced in a study of T cells after yellow fever vaccination. In TCRdb, the 5' RACE reads were re-called with MiXCR into one record per CDR3 protein. The sample yields 25,000 to 35,000 distinct CDR3 sequences, roughly 4.5% seen once. Sequencing was performed on CD8+ T cells sorted from PBMCs, taken 5 days after the yellow fever booster vaccination. Receptors were obtained from a man under 40 who received the YFV17D yellow fever vaccine.

This clonotype was observed many times. The chain's CDR3 is CSVYPLAVQPDTQYF. The CDR3 DNA is TGCAGCGTCTACCCACTAGCAGTTCAGCCAGATACGCAGTATTTT. V and J are TRBV29-1 and TRBJ2-3; possible D gene TRBD2, 6 bases. The CDR3 is 15 amino acids. Germline V gene sequence: CDR1 SQVTM, CDR2 ANQGSEA. V was trimmed by 6 bases and J by 4 bases, leaving 20 bases between them.

There are many counts of this clonotype. The V and J genes are TRBV4-3 and TRBJ2-7, with D perhaps given as TRBD1 or TRBD2 (6 bases each). The germline V gene encodes CDR1 LGHNA and CDR2 YSLEER. This CDR3 comprises 15 residues. Between the trimmed V and J ends, which lost 0 bases and 3 bases, there was a span of 12 bases. The CDR3 coding sequence is TGCGCCAGCAGCCAAGATGGGGGGACAAACTACGAGCAGTACTTC. This translates into CASSQDGGTNYEQYF.

This clonotype was detected ten times or more. The chain is built from TRBV28 and TRBJ2-4; D is perhaps TRBD2 (6 bases). V lost 5 bases and J lost 0, with 11 bases in between. This CDR3 contains 15 residues. Per the germline V gene, CDR1 is MDHEN and CDR2 is SYDVKM. The CDR3 sequence: CASSQTGLAKNIQYF. The CDR3 region has the DNA TGTGCCAGCAGTCAGACGGGACTAGCCAAAAACATTCAGTACTTC.

This clonotype occurred many times. The chain uses TRBV27 and TRBJ2-1; 11 bases are shared with TRBD2. V lost 3 bases, J lost 5 bases, and 6 bases stayed unmatched. In germline, CDR1 is MNHEY, CDR2 SMNVEV (reference sequence). The CDR3 spans 16 residues. The DNA for the CDR3 is TGTGCCAGCAGTTTGGGACTAGCGGAGCCCCACAATGAGCAGTTCTTC. Its translation is CASSLGLAEPHNEQFF.

This clonotype was counted at least ten times. V is TRBV20-1 and J is TRBJ2-1, with 12 bases that match TRBD2. The V segment lost 0 bases and the J segment 2 bases; nucleotides outside the gene matches: 2. This CDR3 region has 16 residues. The germline gives CDR1 DFQATT, CDR2 SNEGSKA (reference sequence). The CDR3 loop reads CSARDPSGGAYNEQFF. In nucleotides, the CDR3 is TGCAGTGCTAGAGATCCTAGCGGGGGGGCCTACAATGAGCAGTTCTTC.

This clonotype was detected many times. The DNA of the CDR3 is TGTGCCAGCAGCCCGGGGGGACACCACTACGAGCAGTACTTC. It codes for CASSPGGHHYEQYF. The chain uses TRBV7-9 and TRBJ2-7, with D maybe TRBD2 (7 bases). CDR3 length: 14 amino acids. Germline loops: CDR1 SEHNR, CDR2 FQNEAQ (reference sequence). The ends were cut back, 5 bases at V and 3 bases at J, with 14 bases in the middle.

This clonotype was observed at least ten times. V gene TRBV5-1 combines with J gene TRBJ2-1, with 13 bases that match TRBD2. The junction had 7 bases not matched to a gene; V was cut back by 4 bases and J by 0 bases. CDR3 length: 18 amino acids. Per germline, CDR1 SGHRS and CDR2 YFSETQ. The CDR3 bases are TGCGCCAGCAGCGAGGGACTAGCGGGACTAGTCTCCTACAATGAGCAGTTCTTC. Amino acid sequence: CASSEGLAGLVSYNEQFF.

This clonotype occurred many times. The V call is TRBV4-2, the J call TRBJ1-5; TRBD1 aligns across 12 bases. V lost 0 bases to trimming and J lost 7 bases; unmatched junction nucleotides: 4. This CDR3 contains 16 residues. Germline lookup yields CDR1 LGHNA and CDR2 YNFKEQ. Here the CDR3 reads CASSQDFGTGGQPQHF. The CDR3, as DNA: TGTGCCAGCAGCCAAGATTTTGGGACAGGGGGCCAGCCCCAGCATTTT.

The genes are TRBV4-1 and TRBJ2-1; 8 bases are a match to TRBD2. Germline loops: CDR1 MGHRA, CDR2 YSYEKL. The CDR3 is made up of 18 amino acids. V shed 0 bases, J shed 0 bases, and the junction held 7 bases outside the gene matches. The CDR3 DNA reads TGCGCCAGCAGCCAAGATGGGTTGCGGGAGGACTCCTACAATGAGCAGTTCTTC. Encoded protein: CASSQDGLREDSYNEQFF.

This clonotype was observed at least ten times. CDR3 sequence (DNA): TGCGCCAGCAGCTTGGAGCAGGGGGTGGCAGATACGCAGTATTTT. It codes for CASSLEQGVADTQYF. The chain has TRBV5-1 and TRBJ2-3; TRBD1 matches at 7 bases. Germline lookup yields CDR1 SGHRS and CDR2 YFSETQ. The CDR3 is 15 amino acids. V lost 0 bases, J lost 4 bases, and 5 bases stayed unmatched.

The J gene is TRBJ1-2, the V gene TRBV5-3; possible D gene TRBD1, 6 bases. TRBV5-3 qualifies as an ORF whose function is uncertain. Trimming cost V 8 bases and J 5 bases, with 19 bases left between them. There are 14 residues in the CDR3. The CDR3 here is CARGPGGPGYGYTF. CDR3 DNA: TGTGCCAGGGGCCCGGGGGGCCCCGGGTATGGCTACACCTTC.

This clonotype was seen repeatedly, ten times or more. The J gene is TRBJ2-2, the V gene TRBV28; D not certain. CDR1 and CDR2 from the germline V gene are MDHEN and SYDVKM. V lost 3 bases and J 1 base, leaving 3 bases between the germline ends. CDR3 length: 13 residues. CDR3 bases: TGTGCCAGCAGTTTTGGGAACACCGGGGAGCTGTTTTTT. This encodes CASSFGNTGELFF.

This clonotype was recorded at least ten times. The rearrangement uses TRBV29-1 and TRBJ2-1; D is unclear. The CDR3 is made up of 14 amino acids. Trimming cost V 4 bases and J 10 bases, with 20 bases left between them. CDR1 SQVTM and CDR2 ANQGSEA come from the germline V gene. The CDR3 protein is CSVAADLENREQFF. The CDR3 DNA reads TGCAGCGTTGCGGCCGACCTCGAAAACCGCGAGCAGTTCTTC.

In its sample, this clonotype was seen many times. This chain joins TRBV6-5 and TRBJ2-1; D is tentatively TRBD1 or TRBD2 (5 bases each). Germline V lookup: CDR1 MNHEY, CDR2 SVGAGI. The CDR3 spans 14 residues. The V end was cut by 5 bases, the J end by 5 bases, with 13 bases between. This chain's CDR3 is CASSPYRGNNEQFF. For the CDR3, the DNA is TGTGCCAGCAGTCCCTATCGGGGCAACAATGAGCAGTTCTTC.

In this sample, this clonotype turned up many times. V is TRBV4-1 and J is TRBJ2-3; D not resolved. Germline V lookup: CDR1 MGHRA, CDR2 YSYEKL. The V and J ends lost 4 bases and 6 bases respectively, with 8 bases between them. The CDR3 runs 12 residues. CDR3 sequence reads: CASSLPEDTQYF. DNA for the CDR3: TGCGCCAGCAGCCTACCGGAGGATACGCAGTATTTT.

Note on this clonotype: A single base separates this from a much larger clone, so it may be a read error. The chain carries TRBV12-3 or TRBV12-4 and TRBJ1-1, with a possible D match to TRBD1 (6 bases). This CDR3 has 16 amino acids. V lost 3 bases, J lost 6 bases, and 20 bases lay in between. The CDR3 DNA is TGTGCCAGCAGTTTCAACAGGGTGATGGAGGGGGCTGAAGCTTTCTTT. This gives the protein CASSFNRVMEGAEAFF.

Points on this clonotype: It may be a read error: a sequence one base away is much more abundant. This sequence joins TRBV12-3 or TRBV12-4 and TRBJ2-3; D may be TRBD1 (6 bases). The CDR3 runs 13 residues. The V end lost 6 bases, the J end lost 6 bases, and 13 bases lay between the germline ends. In DNA form, the CDR3 reads TGTGCCAGCAGCAACCAGGGACATGATACGCAGTATTTT. It yields the protein CASSNQGHDTQYF.

This clonotype was detected many times. The CDR3 DNA sequence: TGTGCCAGCAGTTTAGTAGGACAAGAAGCTTTCTTT. This sequence encodes CASSLVGQEAFF. The chain combines TRBV12-3 or TRBV12-4 with TRBJ1-1; a weak D match, TRBD1 (5 bases). V was cut by 1 base and J by 8 bases, with 8 bases left in between. The CDR3 length is 12 residues.

This clonotype was seen at least ten times. The J gene is TRBJ2-3, the V gene TRBV15; possibly TRBD2 for D (6 bases). V shed 0 bases and J shed 1 base, with 14 bases lying between them. Germline values: CDR1 LNHNV, CDR2 YYDKDF (reference sequence). The CDR3 covers 17 residues. CDR3: CATSRDLREMGTDTQYF. For the CDR3, the DNA is TGTGCCACCAGCAGAGATCTACGGGAGATGGGCACAGATACGCAGTATTTT.

This clonotype was seen at least ten times. V and J are TRBV7-2 and TRBJ2-7, with D unresolved. V gave up 5 bases and J gave up 2 bases, with 10 bases separating them. The CDR3 has 13 amino acids. The V gene's germline CDR1 is SGHTA and CDR2 FQGNSA. The CDR3 coding sequence is TGTGCCAGCAGCCGTACCACTACCTACGAGCAGTACTTC. Translated: CASSRTTTYEQYF.

This clonotype was observed many times. This sequence joins TRBV27 and TRBJ2-2; no clear D. The CDR3 has 15 residues. With 3 bases removed from V and 1 base from J, the gap between germline ends came to 9 bases. Germline values: CDR1 MNHEY, CDR2 SMNVEV (reference sequence). The CDR3 bases are TGTGCCAGCAGTTTCAGGTCCAAGAACACCGGGGAGCTGTTTTTT. Residues: CASSFRSKNTGELFF.

This clonotype was recorded many times. The chain has TRBV25-1 and TRBJ2-7; TRBD2 matches 7 bases. The CDR3 runs 18 residues. Germline CDR1 MGHDK, CDR2 SYGVNS. V lost 0 bases and J lost 3; bases outside the gene matches: 14. The CDR3 protein is CASSEYYATAGTRYEQYF. In nucleotides, the CDR3 is TGTGCCAGCAGTGAATATTACGCAACAGCGGGGACCCGCTACGAGCAGTACTTC.

This clonotype was recorded many times. The chain recombines TRBV19 with TRBJ2-2; D is unresolved. Germline V gene data show CDR1 as LNHDA and CDR2 as SQIVND (reference sequence). The V end lost 2 bases, the J end lost 0 bases, and 13 bases lay between the germline ends. The CDR3 contains 17 residues. This chain's CDR3 is CASSIILPGTNTGELFF. DNA of the CDR3: TGTGCCAGTAGTATAATTCTCCCGGGTACGAACACCGGGGAGCTGTTTTTT.

This clonotype was counted many times. The rearrangement joins TRBV20-1 to TRBJ2-7; a weak D match, TRBD2 (5 bases). V was cut by 1 base and J by 0 bases, with 10 bases left in between. The CDR3 loop spans 14 amino acids. CDR1 is DFQATT, CDR2 SNEGSKA, per germline (reference sequence). CDR3 amino acids: CSARGGYSSYEQYF. CDR3 nucleotides: TGCAGTGCTAGAGGCGGGTACAGCTCCTACGAGCAGTACTTC.

The rearrangement links TRBV2 to TRBJ1-6; the D is unclear. Looked up from germline, CDR1 is SNHLY and CDR2 is FYNNEI. Trimming pared 4 bases from V and 14 bases from J, leaving 9 bases between. CDR3 length: 11 amino acids. The CDR3 region is CASSAGPALHF. CDR3 sequence (DNA): TGTGCCAGCAGTGCTGGTCCGGCCCTCCACTTT.

This clonotype was found many times. The gene calls are TRBV2 and TRBJ1-3, with D hard to call. Germline values: CDR1 SNHLY, CDR2 FYNNEI. Trimming cost V 2 bases and J 4 bases, with 9 bases left between them. The CDR3 spans 14 residues. DNA of the CDR3: TGTGCCAGCAGTGAACACCAAACGGGAAACACCATATATTTT. Protein product: CASSEHQTGNTIYF.

This clonotype was observed many times. This chain joins TRBV12-3 or TRBV12-4 and TRBJ2-3; no reliable D call. This CDR3 is built from 12 residues. Trimming shortened V by 3 bases and J by 5 bases, and 6 bases separated the two germline ends. The CDR3 nucleotides are TGTGCCAGCAGTTTTTATGGAGATACGCAGTATTTT. Translating it yields CASSFYGDTQYF.